What follows is one T cell receptor (beta chain) and its context. Its target is not known. A junction end diverges from the germline sequence, so it may reflect a read error. Axillary draining lymph nodes of breast cancer patients supplied the node samples. The data belong to a study of breast tumors, draining lymph nodes, adjacent tissues. Study-level findings and limits: Data only fit, rather than demonstrated, lymph node origin of most tumor T cells. Findings are consistent with lymph node origin and intratumoral expansion of most tumor T cells. Tumors had less TCR diversity than lymph nodes, more than nontumor tissue.

The CDR3 spans 15 residues. Germline CDR1 and CDR2: SEHNR and FQNEAQ (reference sequence). MiXCR, applied by TCRdb to the multiplex PCR reads, yields one record per CDR3 protein. This table holds about 170,000 distinct CDR3 sequences, 33% found once. The chain has TRBV7-9 and TRBJ2-7; a possible D gene is TRBD2 (5 bases). This receptor was taken from a female donor with breast cancer. Some clones in this sample may be carry-over from other donors' samples. The sequencing sample was made of axillary lymph node tissue. This CDR3 is CASGLVASGFYERYF. The DNA for the CDR3 is TGTGCCAGCGGCTTAGTAGCCAGCGGCTTTTACGAGCGGTACTTC. The full variable domain, in which reference TRBV7-9 and TRBJ2-7 provide the parts outside the CDR3, is DTGVSQNPRHKITKRGQNVTFRCDPISEHNRLYWYRQTLGQGPEFLTYFQNEAQLEKSRLLSDRFSAERPKGSFSTLEIQRTEQGDSAMYLCASGLVASGFYERYFGPGTRLTVT.